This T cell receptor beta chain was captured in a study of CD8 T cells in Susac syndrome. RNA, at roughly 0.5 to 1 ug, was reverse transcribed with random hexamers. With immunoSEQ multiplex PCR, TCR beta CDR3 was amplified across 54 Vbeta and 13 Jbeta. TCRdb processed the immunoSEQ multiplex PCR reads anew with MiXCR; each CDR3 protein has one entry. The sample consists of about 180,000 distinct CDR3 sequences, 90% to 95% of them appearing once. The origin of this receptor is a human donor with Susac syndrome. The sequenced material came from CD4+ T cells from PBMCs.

CDR3 in DNA: TGCAGCGCCGATAGACAGGGGGCAGAAGCTTTCTTT. Translated, it gives CSADRQGAEAFF. The rearrangement joins TRBV29-1 to TRBJ1-1; 10 positions agree with TRBD1. The CDR3 runs to 12 residues. Germline V gene sequence: CDR1 SQVTM, CDR2 ANQGSEA. The J segment lost 8 bases and the V segment lost 7 bases, leaving 7 bases of the junction unmatched.